A selection of T cell receptor beta chains follows, all from one sample in a study of CD8+CD57+ T cells in acquired aplastic anemia. TCRdb ran MiXCR on the reads and lists one entry per CDR3 protein. This sample yields some 200,000 distinct CDR3 sequences, of which under 50% are seen a single time; 20% belongs to the top ten. The source material was sorted CD4+, CD8+, or CD8+CD57+ T cells (not recorded which) from PBMCs. The receptors come from a human donor with aplastic anemia. Each CDR3 is given with its conserved first and last residue. Each record gives: D gene, V gene, J gene, clone size, CDR3 DNA, CDR3 protein. The D gene is left open where the match is weak. The size of a clone is reported for some rows only, either as once, few or many, or as a class for expanded clones.

NA,TRBV9,TRBJ2-3,once,TGTGCCAGCAGCCCCCCGGCGGGTGCGCAGTATTTT,CASSPPAGAQYF
NA,TRBV10-3,TRBJ2-7,NA,TGTGCCATCAGTGCAGACTTCGTCGGCGAGCAGTACTTC,CAISADFVGEQYF
NA,TRBV15,TRBJ2-1,NA,TGTGCCACCAGCAGAGCTAGATATGAGCAGTTCTTC,CATSRARYEQFF
NA,TRBV20-1,TRBJ2-7,many,TGCAGTGCTAGTCCTCAGTCTCGCGAGCAGTACTTC,CSASPQSREQYF
NA,TRBV9,TRBJ2-3,NA,TGTGCCAGCAGCGCCGGAGTCACAGATACGCAGTATTTT,CASSAGVTDTQYF
TRBD1,TRBV6-1,TRBJ1-4,many,TGTGCCAGCAGTGAAGTCACAGGGGGAAATGAAAAACTGTTTTTT,CASSEVTGGNEKLFF
NA,TRBV7-8,TRBJ1-1,NA,TGTGCCAGCAGCCCACCGACAGGGAACACTGAAGCTTTCTTT,CASSPPTGNTEAFF
TRBD1,TRBV19,TRBJ2-3,many,TGTGCCAGTAGTCCTCCCGGGACAGGGGATGCAGATACGCAGTATTTT,CASSPPGTGDADTQYF
NA,TRBV9,TRBJ2-5,NA,TGTGCCAGCAGCGTAGCTCCTGGGACCCAGTACTTC,CASSVAPGTQYF
NA,TRBV18,TRBJ1-2,few,TGTGCCAGCTCACCAGAGAGGGAAGCTAACTATGGCTACACCTTC,CASSPEREANYGYTF